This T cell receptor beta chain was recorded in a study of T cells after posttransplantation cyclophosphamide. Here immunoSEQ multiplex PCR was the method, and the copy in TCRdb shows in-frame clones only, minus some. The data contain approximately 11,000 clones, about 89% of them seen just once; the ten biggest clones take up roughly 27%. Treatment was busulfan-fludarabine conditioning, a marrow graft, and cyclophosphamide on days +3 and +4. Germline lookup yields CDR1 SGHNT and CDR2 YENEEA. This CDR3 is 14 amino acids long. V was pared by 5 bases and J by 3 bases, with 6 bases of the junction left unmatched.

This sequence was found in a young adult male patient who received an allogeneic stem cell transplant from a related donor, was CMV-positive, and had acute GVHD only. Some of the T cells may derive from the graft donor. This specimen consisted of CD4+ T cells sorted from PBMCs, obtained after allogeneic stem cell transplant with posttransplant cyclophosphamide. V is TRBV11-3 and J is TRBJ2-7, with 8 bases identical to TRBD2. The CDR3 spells CASSLSGGGYEQYF. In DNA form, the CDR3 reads TGTGCCAGCAGCCTTTCCGGGGGGGGCTACGAGCAGTACTTC.